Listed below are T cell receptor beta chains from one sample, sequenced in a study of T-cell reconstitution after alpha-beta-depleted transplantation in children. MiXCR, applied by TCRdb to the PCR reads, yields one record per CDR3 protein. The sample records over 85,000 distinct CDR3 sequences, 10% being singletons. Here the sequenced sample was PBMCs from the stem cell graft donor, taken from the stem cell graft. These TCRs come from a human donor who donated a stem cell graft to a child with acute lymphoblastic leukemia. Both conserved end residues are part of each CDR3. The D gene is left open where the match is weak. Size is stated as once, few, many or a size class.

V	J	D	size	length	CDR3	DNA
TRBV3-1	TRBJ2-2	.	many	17	CASSQTGQGQNTGELFF	TGTGCCAGCAGCCAAACTGGGCAGGGGCAGAACACCGGGGAGCTGTTTTTT
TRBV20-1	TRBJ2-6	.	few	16	CSARGHPNSGANGLTF	TGCAGTGCTAGGGGACACCCTAACTCTGGGGCCAACGGCCTGACTTTC
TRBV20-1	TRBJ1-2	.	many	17	CSAKGAGAILLNYGYTF	TGCAGTGCTAAAGGGGCGGGGGCCATACTCCTGAACTATGGCTACACCTTC
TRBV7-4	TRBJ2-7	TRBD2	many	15	CASSLVGGSSYEQYF	TGTGCCAGCAGCTTAGTGGGCGGGAGCTCCTACGAGCAGTACTTC
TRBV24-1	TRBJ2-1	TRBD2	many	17	CATSDPPGLAGRNEQFF	TGTGCCACCAGTGATCCACCGGGACTAGCGGGACGAAATGAGCAGTTCTTC
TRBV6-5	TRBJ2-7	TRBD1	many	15	CASSYSTGGSYEQYF	TGTGCCAGCAGTTACTCGACAGGGGGCTCCTACGAGCAGTACTTC
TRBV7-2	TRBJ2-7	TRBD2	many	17	CASSPSAVAGANYEQYF	TGTGCCAGCAGCCCCAGCGCTGTAGCGGGAGCAAACTACGAGCAGTACTTC
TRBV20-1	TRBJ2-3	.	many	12	CSAPTHTDTQYF	TGCAGTGCTCCGACCCACACAGATACGCAGTATTTT
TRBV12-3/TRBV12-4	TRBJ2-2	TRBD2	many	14	CASSFQGGAGELFF	TGTGCCAGCAGTTTTCAGGGAGGGGCCGGGGAGCTGTTTTTT
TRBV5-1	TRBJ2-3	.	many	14	CASSLLLAGDTQYF	TGCGCCAGCAGCTTGCTGCTAGCAGGAGATACGCAGTATTTT
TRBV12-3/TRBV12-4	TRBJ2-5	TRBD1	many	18	CASSFLGSPQGAHKTQYF	TGTGCCAGCAGTTTTTTAGGGTCCCCACAGGGGGCCCATAAGACCCAGTACTTC
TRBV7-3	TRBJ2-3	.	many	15	CASSLTGKGTDTQYF	TGTGCCAGCAGTCTTACAGGGAAGGGGACAGATACGCAGTATTTT
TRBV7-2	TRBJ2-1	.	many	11	CASSLGAEQFF	TGTGCCAGCAGCTTGGGGGCGGAGCAGTTCTTC
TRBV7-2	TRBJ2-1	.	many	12	CASSLGFDEQFF	TGTGCCAGCAGCTTAGGGTTCGATGAGCAGTTCTTC
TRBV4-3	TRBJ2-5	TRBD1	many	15	CASSRVDRDAETQYF	TGCGCCAGCAGCCGAGTGGACAGGGATGCGGAGACCCAGTACTTC
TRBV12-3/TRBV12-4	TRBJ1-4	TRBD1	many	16	CASSSAGTGRNEKLFF	TGTGCCAGCAGTTCGGCCGGGACAGGGCGGAATGAAAAACTGTTTTTT
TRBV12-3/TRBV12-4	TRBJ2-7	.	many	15	CASSHSGTAGGEQYF	TGTGCCAGCAGTCATTCCGGGACTGCGGGCGGCGAGCAGTACTTC
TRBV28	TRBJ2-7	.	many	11	CASSLFYEQYF	TGTGCCAGCAGTTTATTCTACGAGCAGTACTTC
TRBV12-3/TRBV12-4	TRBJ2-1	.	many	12	CASSHYTNEQFF	TGTGCCAGCAGCCATTATACGAATGAGCAGTTCTTC
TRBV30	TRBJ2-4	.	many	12	CAWGPGRDIQYF	TGTGCCTGGGGACCTGGGCGGGACATTCAGTACTTC
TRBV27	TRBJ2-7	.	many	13	CASRGDTSYEQYF	TGTGCCAGCAGGGGGGACACCTCCTACGAGCAGTACTTC
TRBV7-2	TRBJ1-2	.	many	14	CASSLSRATYGYTF	TGTGCCAGCAGCTTGAGCCGGGCTACCTATGGCTACACCTTC
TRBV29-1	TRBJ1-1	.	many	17	CSVEYLRRNRVNTEAFF	TGCAGCGTTGAATATCTAAGGAGAAATCGGGTGAACACTGAAGCTTTCTTT
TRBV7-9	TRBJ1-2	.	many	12	CASTSGGVGYTF	TGTGCCAGCACTTCAGGCGGGGTTGGCTACACCTTC
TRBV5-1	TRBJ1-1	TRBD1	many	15	CASRRQGGENTEAFF	TGCGCCAGCAGAAGACAGGGAGGGGAAAACACTGAAGCTTTCTTT
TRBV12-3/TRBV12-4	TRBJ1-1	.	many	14	CASSLKSYNAEAFF	TGTGCCAGCAGTTTGAAGTCGTACAACGCTGAAGCTTTCTTT
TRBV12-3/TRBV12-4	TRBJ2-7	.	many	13	CASSLSQGYEQYF	TGTGCCAGCAGTTTGAGTCAGGGCTACGAGCAGTACTTC